The entry that follows covers one T cell receptor (beta chain) sequence. The CDR3 loop spans 14 amino acids. The germline CDR1 and CDR2 sequences are KGHDR and SFDVKD. Trimming left V 5 bases short and J 5 bases short, with 11 bases between. These data originate in a study of T-cell memory formation after mild COVID-19. TCRdb re-called the 5' RACE reads with MiXCR, one entry per CDR3 protein. The top ten clones hold under 25% of a sample with 200,000 to 300,000 distinct CDR3 sequences, 16% of them seen once. This clonotype was sampled from a man younger than 35 who had mild COVID-19 (a few samples of this study predate the infection). Cell type and time point are not known. The material sequenced was PBMCs or a T cell subset sorted from them (not recorded which). The chain carries TRBV24-1 and TRBJ2-2, with D hard to call. The DNA for the CDR3 is TGTGCCACCAGTGCCCTAGATGGGACCGGGGAGCTGTTTTTT. It specifies CATSALDGTGELFF.